What follows is one TCR beta chain and its context. These data are taken from a study of CD8 T cells in Susac syndrome. Germline V CDR1 and CDR2: DFQATT, SNEGSKA (reference sequence). The CDR3 length is 13 residues. The V segment lost 6 bases and the J segment 8 bases; nucleotides outside the gene matches: 6. With random hexamers, about 0.5 to 1 ug RNA was reverse transcribed. An immunoSEQ multiplex PCR amplified TCR beta CDR3 over 54 Vbeta and 13 Jbeta. TCRdb used MiXCR to reprocess the immunoSEQ multiplex PCR reads, holding one entry per CDR3 protein. The repertoire has 150,000 to 190,000 distinct CDR3 sequences, 90% to 95% of them found once; the top ten carry roughly 0.15%.

This clonotype was obtained from a human donor with Susac syndrome. V and J are TRBV20-1 and TRBJ1-6, with 8 nucleotides matching TRBD1. Sample: CD4+ T cells from PBMCs. CDR3 DNA: TGCAGTGCAACGCAGGGGGCGTATTCACCCCTCCACTTT. Encoded protein: CSATQGAYSPLHF.